These 26 T cell receptor beta chains originate from one sample sequenced in a study of blood T cell repertoires in COVID-19. Clones were read by immunoSEQ multiplex PCR, and TCRdb kept only the in-frame ones, dropping some. The repertoire holds over 200,000 clones, with 83% as singletons. The sequenced sample consisted of peripheral blood. These receptors originate from a man aged 35 to 55 with active or convalescent COVID-19.

The V gene is TRBV5-6, the J gene TRBJ2-7; 8 bases agree with TRBD1. Trimming cost V 4 bases and J 4 bases; bases outside gene matches: 10. Germline V gene lookup returns CDR1 SGHDT and CDR2 YYEEEE. The CDR3 extends over 15 amino acids. CDR3 loop: CASSPMGTGVYEQYF. Here the CDR3 DNA reads TGTGCCAGCAGCCCTATGGGGACAGGTGTGTACGAGCAGTACTTC.

This rearrangement joins TRBV3-1 (or the pseudogene TRBV3-2) to TRBJ1-1; D possibly corresponds to TRBD1 (6 bases). CDR1 is LGHDT and CDR2 is YNNKEL in the germline V gene (reference sequence). The CDR3 consists of 12 residues. The ends were cut back, 4 bases at V and 8 bases at J, with 11 bases in the middle. The CDR3 is CASSREGGEAFF. Written as DNA, the CDR3 is TGTGCCAGCAGCCGAGAAGGGGGAGAAGCTTTCTTT.

The genes are TRBV10-3 and TRBJ1-1; 9 nucleotides agree with TRBD1. The CDR3 extends over 13 amino acids. The germline gives CDR1 ENHRY, CDR2 SYGVKD. The trim removed 2 bases at V and 7 bases at J, leaving 2 bases unmatched. CDR3 DNA: TGTGCCATCAGTGAGAGGACAGGGGATGAAGCTTTCTTT. It specifies CAISERTGDEAFF.

The chain recombines TRBV30 with TRBJ1-3; D call uncertain. Germline lookup yields CDR1 GTSNPN and CDR2 SVGIG (reference sequence). Trimming took 3 bases from V and 4 from J, leaving 7 bases between them. The CDR3 covers 12 residues. The CDR3 coding sequence is TGTGCCTGGAGGACTTCGGGAAACACCATATATTTT. Its protein product is CAWRTSGNTIYF.

The rearrangement joins TRBV18 to TRBJ1-5; D may be TRBD1 (6 bases). This CDR3 is built from 16 residues. The V end was cut by 4 bases, the J end by 4 bases, with 17 bases between. CDR1 is KGHSH, CDR2 LQKENI, per germline. The CDR3, as DNA: TGTGCCAGCTCACGGATAGGGGGAACTTCTAATCAGCCCCAGCATTTT. Residues: CASSRIGGTSNQPQHF.

V is TRBV30 and J is TRBJ1-1; a possible D gene is TRBD1 (6 bases). Germline assignment: CDR1 GTSNPN and CDR2 SVGIG (reference sequence). The CDR3 runs 14 residues. Trimming cost V 3 bases and J 2 bases, with 13 bases left between them. CDR3 in DNA: TGTGCCTGGAGGCCTCAGGGGAAAAACACTGAAGCTTTCTTT. Its translation is CAWRPQGKNTEAFF.

The genes are TRBV9 and TRBJ2-3, with D tentatively TRBD2 (6 bases). CDR3 length: 17 residues. Germline CDR1 SGDLS, CDR2 YYNGEE. V lost 4 bases, J lost 0 bases, and 18 bases lay in between. The CDR3 nucleotides read TGTGCCAGCAGCCCTGGGCGGGCAGGGACTAGCACAGATACGCAGTATTTT. It translates to CASSPGRAGTSTDTQYF.

This clone was counted a single time. The chain combines TRBV3-1 (or the pseudogene TRBV3-2) with TRBJ2-7; 9 nucleotides match TRBD2. CDR1 LGHDT and CDR2 YNNKEL come from the germline V gene (reference sequence). CDR3 length equals 16 residues. V trimming: 5 bases; J trimming: 2 bases; junction bases outside the gene matches: 10. CDR3 nucleotides: TGTGCCAGCAGCTCCTCAGCTAGCGGGGAGACCTACGAGCAGTACTTC. Translation: CASSSSASGETYEQYF.

This clone was found once. The chain uses TRBV7-2 and TRBJ2-3, with 11 bases fitting TRBD2. The V gene's germline CDR1 is SGHTA and CDR2 FQGNSA. The CDR3 runs 16 residues. V lost 2 bases and J lost 2; bases outside the gene matches: 3. The CDR3 sequence: CASSLKLAGVTDTQYF. The CDR3 nucleotides read TGTGCCAGCAGCTTAAAACTAGCGGGGGTCACAGATACGCAGTATTTT.

The chain recombines TRBV2 with TRBJ2-4; no definite D call. The CDR3 covers 14 residues. Trimming removed 7 bases at V and 0 bases at J, with 10 bases between. Looked up from germline, CDR1 is SNHLY and CDR2 is FYNNEI. The CDR3 DNA reads TGTGCCAGCATCCTCAGTTTAGCCAAAAACATTCAGTACTTC. As protein: CASILSLAKNIQYF.

This clone was observed a handful of times. The chain carries TRBV2 and TRBJ2-7; perhaps TRBD2 as D (6 bases). The CDR3 runs 14 residues. Trimming took off 6 bases at V and 2 bases at J, with 14 bases between the two ends. The germline V gene encodes CDR1 SNHLY and CDR2 FYNNEI. The CDR3 region has the DNA TGTGCCAGCAGCGCGGGACGGGAAGCCTACGAGCAGTACTTC. Amino acid sequence: CASSAGREAYEQYF.

This chain uses TRBV7-2 with TRBJ1-5; D unclear. The CDR3 consists of 15 residues. Trimming took 5 bases from V and 7 from J, leaving 18 bases between them. Germline CDR1 reads SGHTA; CDR2 reads FQGNSA. The DNA of the CDR3 is TGTGCCAGCAGCAACTCCGGGAACATGGCCCAGCCCCAGCATTTT. As protein: CASSNSGNMAQPQHF.

The CDR3 nucleotides read TGCGCCAGCGGGATGGGGAGGGTGGACACTGAAGCTTTCTTT. It yields the protein CASGMGRVDTEAFF. The gene calls are TRBV5-1 and TRBJ1-1; D gene ambiguous. This CDR3 comprises 14 residues. The germline V gene encodes CDR1 SGHRS and CDR2 YFSETQ. Trimming shortened V by 7 bases and J by 3 bases, and 16 bases separated the two germline ends.

This clone showed up just once. The chain carries TRBV21-1 and TRBJ1-5; the table's D call, TRBD1, was not checked against the DNA. TRBV21-1 is labeled a pseudogene. The CDR3 contains 16 residues. Written as DNA, the CDR3 is TGTGCCAGCAGCAATTTACCAGGGACAGGGCCTCAGCCCCAGCATTTT. This sequence encodes CASSNLPGTGPQPQHF.

V and J are TRBV7-2 and TRBJ2-6, with a weak D call TRBD2 (6 bases). The CDR3 has 17 residues. Germline lookup yields CDR1 SGHTA and CDR2 FQGNSA. V lost 3 bases, J lost 2 bases, and 14 bases lay in between. CDR3 nucleotides: TGTGCCAGCAGCTTCGGGTCGGGAGTGGCTGGGGCCAACGTCCTGACTTTC. This gives the protein CASSFGSGVAGANVLTF.

This clone was detected once. The chain carries TRBV11-2 and TRBJ1-2; 7 bases align to TRBD1. With V trimmed by 5 bases and J by 5 bases, 8 bases remained unmatched. CDR1 is SGHAT and CDR2 is FQNNGV in the germline V gene. The CDR3 covers 14 residues. CDR3 DNA sequence: TGTGCCAGCAGCCCCGCCTCACAGGGGTATGGCTACACCTTC. It translates to CASSPASQGYGYTF.

This chain joins TRBV14 and TRBJ1-3, with D possibly matching TRBD1 (5 bases). This CDR3 spans 17 amino acids. Trimming took off 5 bases at V and 3 bases at J, with 20 bases between the two ends. Germline V lookup: CDR1 SGHDN, CDR2 FVKESK. CDR3 in DNA: TGTGCCAGCAGCGACGACAGCCAGCGAATGAGTGGAAACACCATATATTTT. This encodes CASSDDSQRMSGNTIYF.

This rearrangement joins TRBV4-3 to TRBJ1-4; D may be TRBD1 (6 bases). The CDR3 has 17 amino acids. Between the trimmed V and J ends, which lost 0 bases and 2 bases, there was a span of 13 bases. Germline CDR1 LGHNA, CDR2 YSLEER. In DNA, the CDR3 is TGCGCCAGCAGCCAAGATCGGGGGGCGAGGACTAATGAAAAACTGTTTTTT. This encodes CASSQDRGARTNEKLFF.

The chain is built from TRBV5-3 and TRBJ2-2; 10 bases match TRBD2. TRBV5-3 is an ORF, with its function uncertain. The CDR3 sequence is 20 residues long. V shed 5 bases, J shed 4 bases, and the junction held 20 bases outside the gene matches. CDR3 in DNA: TGTGCCAGAAGTTCCCTCCTCCGACTAGCGGGCGCCTCGGGCACCGGGGAGCTGTTTTTT. This encodes CARSSLLRLAGASGTGELFF.

The chain joins TRBV2 to TRBJ1-6; D call uncertain. V lost 6 bases and J 10 bases, leaving 16 bases between the germline ends. CDR1 SNHLY and CDR2 FYNNEI come from the germline V gene. CDR3 size: 14 residues. The CDR3 here is CASRRSGFKSPLHF. CDR3 in DNA: TGTGCCAGCAGGCGGTCCGGCTTTAAGTCACCCCTCCACTTT.

This chain links TRBV12-3 or TRBV12-4 with TRBJ1-1; D is perhaps TRBD1 (5 bases). The CDR3 totals 12 residues. Trimming cost V 7 bases and J 7 bases, with 13 bases left between them. The CDR3 sequence is CASTPGGGEAFF. CDR3 nucleotides: TGTGCCAGCACCCCTGGGGGGGGTGAAGCTTTCTTT.

The rearrangement uses TRBV19 and TRBJ1-1; 7 bases fit TRBD1. V lost 10 bases to trimming and J lost 5 bases; unmatched junction nucleotides: 7. Germline CDR1 reads LNHDA; CDR2 reads SQIVND (reference sequence). This CDR3 has 12 amino acids. CDR3 nucleotides: TGTGCCACCACGACAGGGAGTACTGAAGCTTTCTTT. It is translated as CATTTGSTEAFF. The full variable domain, with the rest looked up from reference TRBV19 and TRBJ1-1, is DGGITQSPKYLFRKEGQNVTLSCEQNLNHDAMYWYRQDPGQGLRLIYYSQIVNDFQKGDIAEGYSVSREKKESFPLTVTSAQKNPTAFYLCATTTGSTEAFFGQGTRLTVV.

In this sample, this clone turned up a few times. The chain joins TRBV6-4 to TRBJ2-3; possibly TRBD2 for D (7 bases). Looked up from germline, CDR1 is MRHNA and CDR2 is SNTAGT. Trimming removed 2 bases from V and 7 bases from J, with 16 bases in between. There are 15 residues in the CDR3. Here the CDR3 reads CASSDPSRGRNTQYF. For the CDR3, the DNA is TGTGCCAGCAGTGACCCCTCGCGGGGGCGGAATACGCAGTATTTT.

The chain couples TRBV27 to TRBJ1-1; no clear D. V dropped 0 bases and J dropped 8 bases, with 10 bases sitting between them. The germline CDR1 and CDR2 sequences are MNHEY and SMNVEV (reference sequence). CDR3 length: 13 residues. The chain's CDR3 is CASSLSSTQEAFF. CDR3 bases: TGTGCCAGCAGTTTATCTTCCACTCAAGAAGCTTTCTTT.

The CDR3 nucleotides are TGTGCCAGCAGTCCCCAAGGACAGCTATATAGCAATCAGCCCCAGCATTTT. Translation: CASSPQGQLYSNQPQHF. The rearrangement joins TRBV27 to TRBJ1-5; the D gene is possibly TRBD1 (6 bases). The V end was cut by 5 bases, the J end by 0 bases, with 17 bases between. The CDR3 is 17 amino acids. Germline CDR1 is MNHEY and CDR2 is SMNVEV (reference sequence).

The chain employs TRBV6-6 and TRBJ2-7; 10 bases map to TRBD1. Per germline, CDR1 MNHNY and CDR2 SVGAGI (reference sequence). V lost 4 bases to trimming and J lost 1 base; unmatched junction nucleotides: 1. CDR3 length: 14 residues. Written as DNA, the CDR3 is TGTGCCAGCAGTTCGGGACAGGGGTCCTACGAGCAGTACTTC. It translates to CASSSGQGSYEQYF.